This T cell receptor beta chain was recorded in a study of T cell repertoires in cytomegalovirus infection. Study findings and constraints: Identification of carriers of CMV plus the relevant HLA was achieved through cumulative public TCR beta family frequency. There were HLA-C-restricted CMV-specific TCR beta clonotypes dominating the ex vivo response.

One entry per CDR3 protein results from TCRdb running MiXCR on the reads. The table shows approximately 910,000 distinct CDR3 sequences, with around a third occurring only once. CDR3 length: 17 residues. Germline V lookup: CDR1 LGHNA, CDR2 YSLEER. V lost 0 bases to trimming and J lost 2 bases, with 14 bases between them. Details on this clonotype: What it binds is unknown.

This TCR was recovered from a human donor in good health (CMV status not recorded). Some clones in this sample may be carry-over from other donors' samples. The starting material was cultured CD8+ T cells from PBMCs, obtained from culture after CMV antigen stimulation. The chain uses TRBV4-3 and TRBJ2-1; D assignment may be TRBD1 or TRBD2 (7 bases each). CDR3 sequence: CASSQDWPGGAYNEQFF. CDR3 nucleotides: TGCGCCAGCAGCCAAGATTGGCCAGGGGGGGCCTACAATGAGCAGTTCTTC.